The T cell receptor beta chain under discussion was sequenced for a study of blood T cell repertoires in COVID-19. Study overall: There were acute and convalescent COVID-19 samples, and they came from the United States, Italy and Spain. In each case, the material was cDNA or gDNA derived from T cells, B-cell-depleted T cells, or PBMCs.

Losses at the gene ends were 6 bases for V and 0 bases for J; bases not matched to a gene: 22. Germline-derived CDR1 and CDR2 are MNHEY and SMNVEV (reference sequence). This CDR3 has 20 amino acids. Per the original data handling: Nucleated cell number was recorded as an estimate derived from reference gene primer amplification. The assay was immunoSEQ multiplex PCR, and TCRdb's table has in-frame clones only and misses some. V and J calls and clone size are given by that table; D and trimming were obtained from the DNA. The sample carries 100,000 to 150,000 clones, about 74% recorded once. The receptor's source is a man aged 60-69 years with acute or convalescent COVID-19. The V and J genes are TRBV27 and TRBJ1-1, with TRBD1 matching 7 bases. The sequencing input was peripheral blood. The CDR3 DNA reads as TGTGCCAGCAGCCGAAAAGGGGGACAGACAGCTTTCAATTTGAACACTGAAGCTTTCTTT. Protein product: CASSRKGGQTAFNLNTEAFF.